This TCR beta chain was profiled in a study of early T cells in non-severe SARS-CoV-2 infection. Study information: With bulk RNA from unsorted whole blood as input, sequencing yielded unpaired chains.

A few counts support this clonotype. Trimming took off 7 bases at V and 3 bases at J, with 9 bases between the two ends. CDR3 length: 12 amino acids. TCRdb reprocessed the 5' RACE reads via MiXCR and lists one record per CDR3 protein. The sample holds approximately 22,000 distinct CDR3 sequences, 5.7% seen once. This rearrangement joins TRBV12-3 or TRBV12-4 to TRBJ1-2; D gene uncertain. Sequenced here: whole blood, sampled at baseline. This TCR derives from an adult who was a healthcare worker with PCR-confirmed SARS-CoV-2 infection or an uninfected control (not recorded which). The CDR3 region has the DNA TGTGCCAGCAAGCACCGTGACTATGGCTACACCTTC. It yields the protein CASKHRDYGYTF.